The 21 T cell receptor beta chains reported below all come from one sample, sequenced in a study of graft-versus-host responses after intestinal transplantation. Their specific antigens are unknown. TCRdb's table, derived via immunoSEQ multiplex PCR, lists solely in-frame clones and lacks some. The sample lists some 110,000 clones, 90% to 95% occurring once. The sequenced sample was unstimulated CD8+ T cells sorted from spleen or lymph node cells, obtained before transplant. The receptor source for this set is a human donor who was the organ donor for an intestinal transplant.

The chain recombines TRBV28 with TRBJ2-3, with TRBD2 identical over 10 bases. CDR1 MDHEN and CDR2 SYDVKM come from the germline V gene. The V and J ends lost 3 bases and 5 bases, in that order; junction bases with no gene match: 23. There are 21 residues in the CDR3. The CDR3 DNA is TGTGCCAGCAGTTTCCCCACTAACCCCCACAAAGCGGGAGGGCCGGTAGATACGCAGTATTTT. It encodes CASSFPTNPHKAGGPVDTQYF. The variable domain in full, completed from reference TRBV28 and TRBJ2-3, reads DVKVTQSSRYLVKRTGEKVFLECVQDMDHENMFWYRQDPGLGLRLIYFSYDVKMKEKGDIPEGYSVSREKKERFSLILESASTNQTSMYLCASSFPTNPHKAGGPVDTQYFGPGTRLTVL.

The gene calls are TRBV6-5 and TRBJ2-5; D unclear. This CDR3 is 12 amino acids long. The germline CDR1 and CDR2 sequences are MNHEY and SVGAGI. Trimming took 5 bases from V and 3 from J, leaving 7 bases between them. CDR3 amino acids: CASSGPEETQYF. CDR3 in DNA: TGTGCCAGCAGTGGTCCAGAAGAGACCCAGTACTTC.

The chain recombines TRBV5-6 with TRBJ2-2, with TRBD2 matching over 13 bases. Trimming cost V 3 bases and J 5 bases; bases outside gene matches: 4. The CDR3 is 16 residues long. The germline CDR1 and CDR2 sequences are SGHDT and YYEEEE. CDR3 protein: CASSSGLAGETGELFF. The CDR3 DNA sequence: TGTGCCAGCAGCTCCGGACTAGCGGGAGAAACCGGGGAGCTGTTTTTT.

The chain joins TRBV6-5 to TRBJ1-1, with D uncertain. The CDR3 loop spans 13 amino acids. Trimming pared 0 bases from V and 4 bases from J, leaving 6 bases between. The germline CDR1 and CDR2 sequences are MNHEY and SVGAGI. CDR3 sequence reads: CASSYSGVTEAFF. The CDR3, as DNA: TGTGCCAGCAGTTACTCGGGCGTCACTGAAGCTTTCTTT.

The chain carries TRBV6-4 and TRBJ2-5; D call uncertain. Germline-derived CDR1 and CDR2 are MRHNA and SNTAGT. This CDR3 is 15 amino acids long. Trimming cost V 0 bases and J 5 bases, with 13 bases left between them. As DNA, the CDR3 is TGTGCCAGCAGTGACTCGACTCCACCTAAGGAGACCCAGTACTTC. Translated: CASSDSTPPKETQYF.

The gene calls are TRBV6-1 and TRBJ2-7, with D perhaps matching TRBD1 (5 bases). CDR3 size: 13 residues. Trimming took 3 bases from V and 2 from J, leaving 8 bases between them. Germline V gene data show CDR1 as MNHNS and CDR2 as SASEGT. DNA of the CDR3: TGTGCCAGCAGTGACGACAGAACCTACGAGCAGTACTTC. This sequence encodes CASSDDRTYEQYF.

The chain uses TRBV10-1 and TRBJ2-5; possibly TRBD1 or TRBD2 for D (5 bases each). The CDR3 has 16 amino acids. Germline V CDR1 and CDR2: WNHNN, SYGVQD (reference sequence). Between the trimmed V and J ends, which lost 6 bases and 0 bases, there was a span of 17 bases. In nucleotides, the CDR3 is TGCGCCAGCAGCGAAGCCGGGACCAAAAACCAAGAGACCCAGTACTTC. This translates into CASSEAGTKNQETQYF.

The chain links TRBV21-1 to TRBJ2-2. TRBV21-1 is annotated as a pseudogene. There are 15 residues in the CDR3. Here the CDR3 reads CASSTRVPGTGELFF. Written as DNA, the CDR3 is TGTGCCAGCAGCACAAGGGTCCCGGGCACCGGGGAGCTGTTTTTT.

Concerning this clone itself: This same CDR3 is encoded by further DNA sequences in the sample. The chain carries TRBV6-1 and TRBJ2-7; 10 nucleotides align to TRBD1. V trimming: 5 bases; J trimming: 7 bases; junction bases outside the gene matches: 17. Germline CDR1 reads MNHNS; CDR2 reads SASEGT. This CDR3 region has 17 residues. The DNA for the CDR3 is TGTGCCAGCAGTCAAGATGTGGGACAGGGGAAAAGGAGGGAGCAGTACTTC. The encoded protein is CASSQDVGQGKRREQYF.

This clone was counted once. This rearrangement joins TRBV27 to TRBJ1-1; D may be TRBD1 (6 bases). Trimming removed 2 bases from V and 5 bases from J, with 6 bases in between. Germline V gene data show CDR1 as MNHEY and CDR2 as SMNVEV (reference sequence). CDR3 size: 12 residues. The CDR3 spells CASSLTGTEAFF. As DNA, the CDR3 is TGTGCCAGCAGTTTAACAGGGACTGAAGCTTTCTTT.

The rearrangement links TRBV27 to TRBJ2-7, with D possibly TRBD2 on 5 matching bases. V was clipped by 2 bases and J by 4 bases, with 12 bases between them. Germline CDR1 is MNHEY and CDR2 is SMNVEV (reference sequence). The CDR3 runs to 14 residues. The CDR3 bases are TGTGCCAGCAGTTTAGCGAGCGGCGTTTACGAGCAGTACTTC. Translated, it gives CASSLASGVYEQYF.

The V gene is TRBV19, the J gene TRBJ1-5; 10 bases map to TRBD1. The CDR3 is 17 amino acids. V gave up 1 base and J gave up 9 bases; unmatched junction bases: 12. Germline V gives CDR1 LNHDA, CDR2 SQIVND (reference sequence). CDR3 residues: CASSIGPYRDRGRPQHF. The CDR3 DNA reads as TGTGCCAGTAGTATAGGCCCCTACCGGGACAGGGGACGGCCCCAGCATTTT.

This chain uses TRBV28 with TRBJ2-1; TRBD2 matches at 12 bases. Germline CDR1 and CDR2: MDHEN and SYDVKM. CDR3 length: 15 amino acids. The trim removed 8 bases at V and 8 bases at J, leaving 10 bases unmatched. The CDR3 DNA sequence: TGTGCCAGCCTACTAGCGGGAGGCCGGGGGGATGAGCAGTTCTTC. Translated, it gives CASLLAGGRGDEQFF.

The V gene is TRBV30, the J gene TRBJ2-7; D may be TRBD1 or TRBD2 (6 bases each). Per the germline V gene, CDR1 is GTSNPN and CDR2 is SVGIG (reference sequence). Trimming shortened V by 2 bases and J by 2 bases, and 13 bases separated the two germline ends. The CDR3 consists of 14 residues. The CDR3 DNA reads TGTGCCTGGAGTTGGGGGGCTGGGACCTACGAGCAGTACTTC. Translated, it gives CAWSWGAGTYEQYF.

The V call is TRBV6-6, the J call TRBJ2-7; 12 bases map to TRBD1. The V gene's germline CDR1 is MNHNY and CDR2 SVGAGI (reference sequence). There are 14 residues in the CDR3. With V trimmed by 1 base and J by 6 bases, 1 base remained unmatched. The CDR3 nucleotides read TGTGCCAGCAGTTACTGGGACAGGGGGCGCGAGCAGTACTTC. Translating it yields CASSYWDRGREQYF.

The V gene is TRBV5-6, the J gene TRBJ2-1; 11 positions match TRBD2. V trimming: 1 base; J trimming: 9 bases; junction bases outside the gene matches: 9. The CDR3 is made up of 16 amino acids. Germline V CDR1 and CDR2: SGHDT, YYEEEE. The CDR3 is CASSLSSGRFRLEQFF. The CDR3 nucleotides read TGTGCCAGCAGCTTGTCTAGCGGGAGGTTTCGTCTTGAGCAGTTCTTC.

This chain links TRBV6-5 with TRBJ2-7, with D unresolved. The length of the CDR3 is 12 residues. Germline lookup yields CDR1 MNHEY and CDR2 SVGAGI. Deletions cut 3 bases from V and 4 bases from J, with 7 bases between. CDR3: CASSYRIYEQYF. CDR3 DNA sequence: TGTGCCAGCAGTTATCGCATTTACGAGCAGTACTTC.

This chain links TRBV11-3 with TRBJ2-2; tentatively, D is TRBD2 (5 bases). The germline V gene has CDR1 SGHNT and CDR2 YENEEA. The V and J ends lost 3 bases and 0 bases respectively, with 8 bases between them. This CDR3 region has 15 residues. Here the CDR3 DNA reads TGTGCCAGCAGCTTTCAGGAGGCGAACACCGGGGAGCTGTTTTTT. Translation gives CASSFQEANTGELFF.

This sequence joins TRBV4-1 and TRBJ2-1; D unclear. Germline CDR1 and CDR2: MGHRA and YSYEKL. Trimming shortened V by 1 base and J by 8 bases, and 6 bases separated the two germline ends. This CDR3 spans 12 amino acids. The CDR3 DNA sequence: TGCGCCAGCAGCCAAGTGTACGATGAGCAGTTCTTC. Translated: CASSQVYDEQFF.

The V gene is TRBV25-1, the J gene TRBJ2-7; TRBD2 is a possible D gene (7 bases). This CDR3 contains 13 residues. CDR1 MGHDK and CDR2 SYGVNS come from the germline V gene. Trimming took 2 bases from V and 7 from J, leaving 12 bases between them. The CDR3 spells CASSELGGQEQYF. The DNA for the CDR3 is TGTGCCAGCAGTGAACTGGGGGGGCAAGAGCAGTACTTC.

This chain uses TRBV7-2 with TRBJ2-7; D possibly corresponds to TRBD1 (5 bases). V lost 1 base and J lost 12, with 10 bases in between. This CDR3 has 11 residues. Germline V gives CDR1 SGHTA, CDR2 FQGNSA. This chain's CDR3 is CASSLEAGLYF. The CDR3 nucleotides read TGTGCCAGCAGCTTAGAGGCAGGGCTGTACTTC.